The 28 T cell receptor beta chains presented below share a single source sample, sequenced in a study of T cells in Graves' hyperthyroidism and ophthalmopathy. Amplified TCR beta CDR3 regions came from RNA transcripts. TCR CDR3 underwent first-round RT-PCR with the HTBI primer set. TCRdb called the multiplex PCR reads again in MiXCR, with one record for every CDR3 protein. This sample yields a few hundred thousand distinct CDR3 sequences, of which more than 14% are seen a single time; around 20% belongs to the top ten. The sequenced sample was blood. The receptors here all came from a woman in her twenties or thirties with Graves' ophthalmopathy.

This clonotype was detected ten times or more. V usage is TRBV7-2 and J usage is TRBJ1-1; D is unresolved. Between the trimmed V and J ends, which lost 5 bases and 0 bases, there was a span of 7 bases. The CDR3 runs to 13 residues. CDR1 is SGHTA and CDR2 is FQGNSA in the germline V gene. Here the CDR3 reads CASSPRVNTEAFF. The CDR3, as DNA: TGTGCCAGCAGCCCCAGAGTGAACACTGAAGCTTTCTTT. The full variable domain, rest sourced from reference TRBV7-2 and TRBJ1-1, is GAGVSQSPSNKVTEKGKDVELRCDPISGHTALYWYRQSLGQGLEFLIYFQGNSAPDKSGLPSDRFSAERTGGSVSTLTIQRTQQEDSAVYLCASSPRVNTEAFFGQGTRLTVV.

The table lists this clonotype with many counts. The CDR3 DNA sequence: TGTGCCAGCAGCACGCGCCTGCGAGACAATGAGCAGTTCTTC. Encoded protein: CASSTRLRDNEQFF. The chain is built from TRBV11-2 and TRBJ2-1, with unresolved D. Germline lookup yields CDR1 SGHAT and CDR2 FQNNGV. The CDR3 consists of 14 residues. Trimming cost V 5 bases and J 5 bases, with 13 bases left between them.

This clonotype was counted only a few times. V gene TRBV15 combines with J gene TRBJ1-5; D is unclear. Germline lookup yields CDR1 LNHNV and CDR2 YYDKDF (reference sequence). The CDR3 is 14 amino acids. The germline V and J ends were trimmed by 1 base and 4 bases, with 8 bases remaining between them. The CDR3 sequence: CATSRAPDNQPQHF. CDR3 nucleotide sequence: TGTGCCACCAGCAGAGCCCCAGATAATCAGCCCCAGCATTTT.

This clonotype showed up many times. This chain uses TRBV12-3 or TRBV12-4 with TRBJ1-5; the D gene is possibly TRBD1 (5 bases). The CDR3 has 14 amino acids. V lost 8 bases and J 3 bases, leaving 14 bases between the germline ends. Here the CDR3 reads CASWAGIDNQPQHF. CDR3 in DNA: TGTGCCAGCTGGGCAGGGATCGACAATCAGCCCCAGCATTTT.

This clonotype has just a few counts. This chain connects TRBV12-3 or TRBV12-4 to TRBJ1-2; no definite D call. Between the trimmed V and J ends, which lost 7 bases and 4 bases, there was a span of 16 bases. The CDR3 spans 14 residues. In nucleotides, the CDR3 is TGTGCCAGCAAAATTCACGGAATTGGCTATGGCTACACCTTC. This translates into CASKIHGIGYGYTF.

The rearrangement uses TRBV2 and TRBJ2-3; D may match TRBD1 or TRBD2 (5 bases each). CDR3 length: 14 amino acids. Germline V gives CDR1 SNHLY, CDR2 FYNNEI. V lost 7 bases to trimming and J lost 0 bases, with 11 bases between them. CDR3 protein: CASKRGASTDTQYF. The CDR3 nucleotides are TGTGCCAGCAAGAGAGGGGCGAGCACAGATACGCAGTATTTT. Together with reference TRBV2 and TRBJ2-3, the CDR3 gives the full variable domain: EPEVTQTPSHQVTQMGQEVILRCVPISNHLYFYWYRQILGQKVEFLVSFYNNEISEKSEIFDDQFSVERPDGSNFTLKIRSTKLEDSAMYFCASKRGASTDTQYFGPGTRLTVL.

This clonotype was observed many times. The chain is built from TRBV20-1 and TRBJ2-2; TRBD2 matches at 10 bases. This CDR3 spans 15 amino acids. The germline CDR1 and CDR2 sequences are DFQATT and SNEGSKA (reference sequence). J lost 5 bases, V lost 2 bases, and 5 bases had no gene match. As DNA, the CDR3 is TGCAGTGCTAGATTTCTAGCGGGGGAGACCGGGGAGCTGTTTTTT. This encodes CSARFLAGETGELFF.

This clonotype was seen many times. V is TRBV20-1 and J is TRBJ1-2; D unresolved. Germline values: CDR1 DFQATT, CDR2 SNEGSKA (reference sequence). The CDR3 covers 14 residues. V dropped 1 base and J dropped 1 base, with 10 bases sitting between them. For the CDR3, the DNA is TGCAGTGCTAGAGTCAGAAGCAGTAACTATGGCTACACCTTC. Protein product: CSARVRSSNYGYTF.

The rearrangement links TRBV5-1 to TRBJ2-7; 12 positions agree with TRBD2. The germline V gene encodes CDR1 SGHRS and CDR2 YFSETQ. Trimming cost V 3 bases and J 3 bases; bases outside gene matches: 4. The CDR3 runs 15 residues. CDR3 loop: CASSYLAGGDYEQYF. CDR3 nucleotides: TGCGCCAGCAGCTACCTAGCGGGAGGGGACTACGAGCAGTACTTC.

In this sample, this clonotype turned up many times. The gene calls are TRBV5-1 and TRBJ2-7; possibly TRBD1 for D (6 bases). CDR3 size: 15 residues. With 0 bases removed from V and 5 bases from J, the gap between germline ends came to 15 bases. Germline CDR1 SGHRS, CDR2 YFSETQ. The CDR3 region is CASSLAGTRSNEQYF. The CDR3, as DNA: TGCGCCAGCAGCTTGGCCGGGACAAGGTCGAACGAGCAGTACTTC.

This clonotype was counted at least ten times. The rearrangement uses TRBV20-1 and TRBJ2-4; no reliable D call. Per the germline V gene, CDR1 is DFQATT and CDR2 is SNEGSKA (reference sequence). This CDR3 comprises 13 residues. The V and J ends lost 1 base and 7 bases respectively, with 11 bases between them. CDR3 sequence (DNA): TGCAGTGCTAGAGTCCCCCGTAGGAACATTCAGTACTTC. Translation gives CSARVPRRNIQYF.

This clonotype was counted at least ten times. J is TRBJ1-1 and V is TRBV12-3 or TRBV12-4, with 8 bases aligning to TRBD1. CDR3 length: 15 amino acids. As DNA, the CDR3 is TGTGTGACCCCTTTAGCCCAGGGGGCGGGCACTGAAGCTTTCTTT. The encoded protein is CVTPLAQGAGTEAFF.

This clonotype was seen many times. This chain's CDR3 is CATSRAGAGGGEQFF. CDR3 coding DNA: TGTGCCACCAGCAGAGCGGGGGCTGGTGGAGGCGAGCAGTTCTTC. The V call is TRBV15, the J call TRBJ2-1; the D call may be TRBD1 or TRBD2 (6 bases each). CDR3 length: 15 residues. Germline values: CDR1 LNHNV, CDR2 YYDKDF (reference sequence). Trimming left V 1 base short and J 10 bases short, with 17 bases between.

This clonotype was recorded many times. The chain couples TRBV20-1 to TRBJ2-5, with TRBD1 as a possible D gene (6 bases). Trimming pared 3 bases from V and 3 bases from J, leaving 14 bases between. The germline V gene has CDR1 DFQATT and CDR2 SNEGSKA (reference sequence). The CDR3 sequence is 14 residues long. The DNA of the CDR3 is TGCAGTGCTAGCGGTGGGGGCGCGGAAGAGACCCAGTACTTC. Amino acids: CSASGGGAEETQYF.

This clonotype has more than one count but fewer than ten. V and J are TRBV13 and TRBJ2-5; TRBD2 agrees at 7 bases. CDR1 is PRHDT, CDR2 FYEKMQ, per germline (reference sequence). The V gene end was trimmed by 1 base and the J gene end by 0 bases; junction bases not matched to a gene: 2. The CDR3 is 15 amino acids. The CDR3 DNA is TGTGCCAGCAGCTTAGCAGCGGGGTACCAAGAGACCCAGTACTTC. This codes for CASSLAAGYQETQYF.

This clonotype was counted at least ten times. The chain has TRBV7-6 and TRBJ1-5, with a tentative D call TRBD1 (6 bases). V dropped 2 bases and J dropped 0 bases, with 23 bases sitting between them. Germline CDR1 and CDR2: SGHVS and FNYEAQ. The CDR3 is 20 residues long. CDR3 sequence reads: CASSLYSGDKDKYSNQPQHF. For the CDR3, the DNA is TGTGCCAGCAGCTTATATAGTGGGGACAAGGACAAATATAGCAATCAGCCCCAGCATTTT.

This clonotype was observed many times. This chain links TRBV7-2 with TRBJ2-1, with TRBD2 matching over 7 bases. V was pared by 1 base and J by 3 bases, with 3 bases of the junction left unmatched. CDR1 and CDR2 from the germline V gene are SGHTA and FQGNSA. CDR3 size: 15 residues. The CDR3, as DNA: TGTGCCAGCAGCTTAGGGGGGGGGGTCTACAATGAGCAGTTCTTC. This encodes CASSLGGGVYNEQFF.

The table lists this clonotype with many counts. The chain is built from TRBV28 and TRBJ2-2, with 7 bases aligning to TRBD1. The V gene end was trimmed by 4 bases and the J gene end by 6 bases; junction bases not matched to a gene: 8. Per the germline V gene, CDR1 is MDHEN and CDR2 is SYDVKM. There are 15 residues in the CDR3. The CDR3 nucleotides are TGTGCCAGCAGTTCACAGGGGATAGGCGCCGGGGAGCTGTTTTTT. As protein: CASSSQGIGAGELFF. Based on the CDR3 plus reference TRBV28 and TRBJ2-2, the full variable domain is DVKVTQSSRYLVKRTGEKVFLECVQDMDHENMFWYRQDPGLGLRLIYFSYDVKMKEKGDIPEGYSVSREKKERFSLILESASTNQTSMYLCASSSQGIGAGELFFGEGSRLTVL.

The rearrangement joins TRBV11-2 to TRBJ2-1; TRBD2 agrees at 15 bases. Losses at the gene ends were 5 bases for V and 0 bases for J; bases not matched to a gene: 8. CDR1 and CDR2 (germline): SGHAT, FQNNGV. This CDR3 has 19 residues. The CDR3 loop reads CASSLGLAGGTLSYNEQFF. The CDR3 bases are TGTGCCAGCAGCCTGGGACTAGCGGGGGGCACCCTCTCCTACAATGAGCAGTTCTTC.

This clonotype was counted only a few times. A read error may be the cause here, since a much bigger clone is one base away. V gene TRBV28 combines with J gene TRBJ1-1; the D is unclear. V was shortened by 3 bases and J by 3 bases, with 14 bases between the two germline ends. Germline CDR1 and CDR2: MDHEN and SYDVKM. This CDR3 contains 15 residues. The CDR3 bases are TGTGCCAGCAGTTTTCTGGGCCGGAGGGACACTGAAGCTTTCTTT. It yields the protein CASSFLGRRDTEAFF.

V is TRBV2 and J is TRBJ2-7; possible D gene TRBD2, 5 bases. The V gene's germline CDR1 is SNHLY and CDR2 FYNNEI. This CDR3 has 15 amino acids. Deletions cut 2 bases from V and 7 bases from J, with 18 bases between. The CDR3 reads CASSEYNGVSVEQYF. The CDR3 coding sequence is TGTGCCAGCAGTGAATATAACGGGGTTTCGGTTGAGCAGTACTTC.

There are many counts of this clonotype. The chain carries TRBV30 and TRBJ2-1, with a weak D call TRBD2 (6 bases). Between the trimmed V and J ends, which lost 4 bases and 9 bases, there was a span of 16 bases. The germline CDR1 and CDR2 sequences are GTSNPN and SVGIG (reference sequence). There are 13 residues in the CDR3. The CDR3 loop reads CAWNGAGLGEQFF. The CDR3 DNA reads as TGTGCCTGGAACGGTGCGGGGTTAGGTGAGCAGTTCTTC.

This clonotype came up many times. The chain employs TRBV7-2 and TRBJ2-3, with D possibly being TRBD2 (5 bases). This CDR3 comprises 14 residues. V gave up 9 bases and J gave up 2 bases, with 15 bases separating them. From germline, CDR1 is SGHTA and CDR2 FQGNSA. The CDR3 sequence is CASTAIGVTDTQYF. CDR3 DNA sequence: TGTGCCAGTACCGCGATCGGGGTCACAGATACGCAGTATTTT.

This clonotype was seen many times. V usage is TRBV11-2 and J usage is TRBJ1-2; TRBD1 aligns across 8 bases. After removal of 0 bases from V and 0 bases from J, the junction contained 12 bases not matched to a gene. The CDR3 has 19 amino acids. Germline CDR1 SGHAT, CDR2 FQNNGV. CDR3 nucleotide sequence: TGTGCCAGCAGCTTAGATAACGTTGGACAGGGAATCTCTAACTATGGCTACACCTTC. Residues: CASSLDNVGQGISNYGYTF.

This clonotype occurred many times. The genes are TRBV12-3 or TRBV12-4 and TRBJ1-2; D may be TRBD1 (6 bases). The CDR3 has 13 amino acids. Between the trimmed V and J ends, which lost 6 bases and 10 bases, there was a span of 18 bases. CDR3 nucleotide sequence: TGTGCCAGCAGAAGAGCGACCGGGACAATCTACACCTTC. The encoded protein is CASRRATGTIYTF.

CDR3: CATSRDEDQETQYF. In nucleotides, the CDR3 is TGTGCCACCAGCAGAGATGAAGACCAAGAGACCCAGTACTTC. The rearrangement links TRBV15 to TRBJ2-5; D is ambiguous. Germline V CDR1 and CDR2: LNHNV, YYDKDF (reference sequence). The CDR3 totals 14 residues. V was clipped by 0 bases and J by 0 bases, with 5 bases between them.

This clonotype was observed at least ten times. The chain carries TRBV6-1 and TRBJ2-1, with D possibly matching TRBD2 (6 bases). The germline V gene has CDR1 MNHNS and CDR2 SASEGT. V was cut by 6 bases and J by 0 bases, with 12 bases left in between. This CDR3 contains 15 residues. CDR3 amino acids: CASSPISGSYNEQFF. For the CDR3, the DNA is TGTGCCAGCAGCCCGATTAGCGGCTCCTACAATGAGCAGTTCTTC.

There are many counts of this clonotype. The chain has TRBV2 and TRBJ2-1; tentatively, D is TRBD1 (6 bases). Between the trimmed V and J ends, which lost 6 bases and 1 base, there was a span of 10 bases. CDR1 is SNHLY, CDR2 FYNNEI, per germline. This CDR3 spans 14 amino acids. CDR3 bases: TGTGCCAGCAGGGGGGCAATGTCCTACAATGAGCAGTTCTTC. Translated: CASRGAMSYNEQFF.